The rows below give T cell receptor beta chains drawn from one sample of a study of blood T cells in healthy people across ages. TCRdb processed the 5' RACE reads anew with MiXCR; each CDR3 protein has one entry. The sample holds some 1,500,000 distinct CDR3 sequences; roughly 43% are singletons and the top ten take over 3.5%. The sequenced sample was blood. These TCRs come from a young woman in good health. The CDR3 runs from the conserved cysteine through the conserved F or W. D genes are given only for firm matches. The listing skips clone size in some rows; elsewhere it reads once, few, many or a size class.

V	J	size	D	CDR3
TRBV6-1	.	.	TRBD1	CASRVGGQGLYEQYF
TRBV4-2	TRBJ2-1	.	.	CASSQSYIAPSGYEQFF
TRBV7-9	TRBJ1-4	.	.	CASSQYATNEKLFF
TRBV7-2	TRBJ2-3	.	TRBD2	CASSFDSGGGRDTQYF
TRBV27	TRBJ2-1	.	TRBD2	CASSRTGTSGASSYDEQFF
TRBV25-1	TRBJ2-3	few	TRBD2	CASSELTGTSGGADTQYF
TRBV4-3	TRBJ1-2	.	.	CASSQVDRTNYGYTF
TRBV5-1	TRBJ2-7	few	.	CASSPYGSGYEQYF
TRBV29-1	TRBJ2-2	few	.	CSVDDATGELFF
TRBV27	TRBJ1-4	.	.	CASSLWQGNEKLFF